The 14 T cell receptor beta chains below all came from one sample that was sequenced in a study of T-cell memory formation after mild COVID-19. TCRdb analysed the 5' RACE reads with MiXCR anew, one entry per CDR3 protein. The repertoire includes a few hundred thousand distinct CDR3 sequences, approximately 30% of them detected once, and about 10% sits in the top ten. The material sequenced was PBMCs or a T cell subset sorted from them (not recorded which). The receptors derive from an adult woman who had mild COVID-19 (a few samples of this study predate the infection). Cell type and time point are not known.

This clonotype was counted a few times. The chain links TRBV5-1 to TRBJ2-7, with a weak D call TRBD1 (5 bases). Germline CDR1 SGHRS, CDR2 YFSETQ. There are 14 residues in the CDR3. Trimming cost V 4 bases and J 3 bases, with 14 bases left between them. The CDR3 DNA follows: TGCGCCAGCAGCATCAGGGTCCCCGGCTACGAGCAGTACTTC. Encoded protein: CASSIRVPGYEQYF.

DNA for the CDR3: TGTGCCTGGAGTGGAGGCTACGAGCAGTACTTC. This encodes CAWSGGYEQYF. J is TRBJ2-7 and V is TRBV30; D call uncertain. In germline, CDR1 is GTSNPN, CDR2 SVGIG (reference sequence). Trimming took off 1 base at V and 3 bases at J, with 4 bases between the two ends. The CDR3 sequence is 11 residues long. Filled out from reference TRBV30 and TRBJ2-7, the complete variable domain reads SQTIHQWPATLVQPVGSPLSLECTVEGTSNPNLYWYRQAAGRGLQLLFYSVGIGQISSEVPQNLSASRPQDRQFILSSKKLLLSDSGFYLCAWSGGYEQYFGPGTRLTVT.

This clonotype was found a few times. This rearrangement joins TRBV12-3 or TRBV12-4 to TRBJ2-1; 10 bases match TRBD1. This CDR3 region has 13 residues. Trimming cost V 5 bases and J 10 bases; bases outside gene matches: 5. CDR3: CASSPQGQGEQFF. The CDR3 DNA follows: TGTGCCAGCAGTCCGCAGGGACAGGGGGAGCAGTTCTTC.

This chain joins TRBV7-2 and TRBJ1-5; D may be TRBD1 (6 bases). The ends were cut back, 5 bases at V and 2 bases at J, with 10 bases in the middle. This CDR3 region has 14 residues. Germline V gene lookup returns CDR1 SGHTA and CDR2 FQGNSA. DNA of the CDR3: TGTGCCAGCAGCCAGAGACAGGGCAATCAGCCCCAGCATTTT. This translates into CASSQRQGNQPQHF.

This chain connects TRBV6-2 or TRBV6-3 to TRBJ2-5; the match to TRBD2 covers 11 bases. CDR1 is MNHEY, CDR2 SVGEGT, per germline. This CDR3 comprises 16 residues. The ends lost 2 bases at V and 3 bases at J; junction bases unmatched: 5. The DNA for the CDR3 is TGTGCCAGCAGTTACGGGACTAGCGGCCGTAAAGAGACCCAGTACTTC. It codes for CASSYGTSGRKETQYF.

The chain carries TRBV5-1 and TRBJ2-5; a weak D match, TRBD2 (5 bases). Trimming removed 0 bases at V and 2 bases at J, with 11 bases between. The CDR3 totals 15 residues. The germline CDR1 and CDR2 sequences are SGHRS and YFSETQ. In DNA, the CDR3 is TGCGCCAGCAGCTTGGGAGGTGAGCGGCAAGAGACCCAGTACTTC. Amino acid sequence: CASSLGGERQETQYF.

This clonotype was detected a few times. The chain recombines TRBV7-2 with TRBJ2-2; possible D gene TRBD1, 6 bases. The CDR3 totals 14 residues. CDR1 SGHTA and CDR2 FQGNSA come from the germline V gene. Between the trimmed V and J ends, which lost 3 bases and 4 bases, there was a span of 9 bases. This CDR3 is CASSFQGSTGELFF. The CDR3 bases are TGTGCCAGCAGCTTTCAGGGGAGCACCGGGGAGCTGTTTTTT.

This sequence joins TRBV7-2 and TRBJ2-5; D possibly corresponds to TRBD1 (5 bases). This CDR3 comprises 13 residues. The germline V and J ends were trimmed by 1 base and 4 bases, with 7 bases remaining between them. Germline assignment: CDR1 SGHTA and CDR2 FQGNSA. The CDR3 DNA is TGTGCCAGCAGCTTAGAGGGGCTAGAGACCCAGTACTTC. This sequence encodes CASSLEGLETQYF. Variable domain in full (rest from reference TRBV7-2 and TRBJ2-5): GAGVSQSPSNKVTEKGKDVELRCDPISGHTALYWYRQSLGQGLEFLIYFQGNSAPDKSGLPSDRFSAERTGGSVSTLTIQRTQQEDSAVYLCASSLEGLETQYFGPGTRLLVL.

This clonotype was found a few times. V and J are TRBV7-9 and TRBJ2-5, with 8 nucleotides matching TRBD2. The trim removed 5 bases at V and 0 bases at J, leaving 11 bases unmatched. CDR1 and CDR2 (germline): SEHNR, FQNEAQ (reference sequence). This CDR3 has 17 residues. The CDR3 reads CASSAPPASGYQETQYF. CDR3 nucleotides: TGTGCCAGCAGCGCCCCCCCGGCTAGCGGGTACCAAGAGACCCAGTACTTC.

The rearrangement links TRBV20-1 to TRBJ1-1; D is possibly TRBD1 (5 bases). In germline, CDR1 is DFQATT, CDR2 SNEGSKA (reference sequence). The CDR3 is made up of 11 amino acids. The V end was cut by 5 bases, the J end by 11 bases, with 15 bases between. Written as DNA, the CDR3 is TGCAGTGCTCTAGTGGGGGTTACGGCTTTCTTT. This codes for CSALVGVTAFF.

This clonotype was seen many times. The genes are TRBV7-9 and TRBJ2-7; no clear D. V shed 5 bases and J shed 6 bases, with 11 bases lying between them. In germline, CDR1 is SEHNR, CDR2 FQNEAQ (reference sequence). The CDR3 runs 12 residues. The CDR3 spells CASSLTGGEQYF. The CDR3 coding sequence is TGTGCCAGCAGCCTAACTGGCGGCGAGCAGTACTTC. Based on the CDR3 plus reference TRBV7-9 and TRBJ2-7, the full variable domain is DTGVSQNPRHKITKRGQNVTFRCDPISEHNRLYWYRQTLGQGPEFLTYFQNEAQLEKSRLLSDRFSAERPKGSFSTLEIQRTEQGDSAMYLCASSLTGGEQYFGPGTRLTVT.

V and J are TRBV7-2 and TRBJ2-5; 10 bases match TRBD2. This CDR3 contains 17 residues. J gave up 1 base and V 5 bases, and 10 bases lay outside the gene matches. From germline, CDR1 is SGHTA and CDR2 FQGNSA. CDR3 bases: TGTGCCAGCAGCACCGGTACGGGACTAGCGCCCCAAGAGACCCAGTACTTC. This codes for CASSTGTGLAPQETQYF.

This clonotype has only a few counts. The CDR3 spells CASSLARGKAFF. CDR3 bases: TGTGCCAGCAGCTTAGCGAGGGGGAAAGCTTTCTTT. This rearrangement joins TRBV11-3 to TRBJ1-1; a possible D gene is TRBD1 (6 bases). Germline assignment: CDR1 SGHNT and CDR2 YENEEA. Trimming left V 1 base short and J 9 bases short, with 9 bases between. The CDR3 loop spans 12 amino acids.

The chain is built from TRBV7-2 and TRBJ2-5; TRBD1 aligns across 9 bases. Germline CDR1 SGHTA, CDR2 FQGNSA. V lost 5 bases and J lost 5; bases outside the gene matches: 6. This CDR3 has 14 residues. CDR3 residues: CASSRGQGWETQYF. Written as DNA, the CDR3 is TGTGCCAGCAGCCGGGGACAGGGTTGGGAGACCCAGTACTTC.